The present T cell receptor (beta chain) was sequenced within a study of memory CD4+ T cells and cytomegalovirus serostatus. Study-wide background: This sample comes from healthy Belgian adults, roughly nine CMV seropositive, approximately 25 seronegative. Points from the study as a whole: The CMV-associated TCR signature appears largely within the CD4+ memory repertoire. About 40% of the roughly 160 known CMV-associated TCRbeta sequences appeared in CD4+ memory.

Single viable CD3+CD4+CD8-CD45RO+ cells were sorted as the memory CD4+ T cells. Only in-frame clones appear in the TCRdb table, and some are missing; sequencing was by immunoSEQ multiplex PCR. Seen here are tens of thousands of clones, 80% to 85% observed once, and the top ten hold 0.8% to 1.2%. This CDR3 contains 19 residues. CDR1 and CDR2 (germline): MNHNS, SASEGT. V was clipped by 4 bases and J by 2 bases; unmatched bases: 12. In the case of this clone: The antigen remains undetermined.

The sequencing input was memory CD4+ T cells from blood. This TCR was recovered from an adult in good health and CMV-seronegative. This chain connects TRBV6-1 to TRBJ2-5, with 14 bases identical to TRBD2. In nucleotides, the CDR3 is TGTGCCAGCAGTGTTACGACTAGCGGGAGGGCCGGTGGGCAAGAGACCCAGTACTTC. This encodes CASSVTTSGRAGGQETQYF.